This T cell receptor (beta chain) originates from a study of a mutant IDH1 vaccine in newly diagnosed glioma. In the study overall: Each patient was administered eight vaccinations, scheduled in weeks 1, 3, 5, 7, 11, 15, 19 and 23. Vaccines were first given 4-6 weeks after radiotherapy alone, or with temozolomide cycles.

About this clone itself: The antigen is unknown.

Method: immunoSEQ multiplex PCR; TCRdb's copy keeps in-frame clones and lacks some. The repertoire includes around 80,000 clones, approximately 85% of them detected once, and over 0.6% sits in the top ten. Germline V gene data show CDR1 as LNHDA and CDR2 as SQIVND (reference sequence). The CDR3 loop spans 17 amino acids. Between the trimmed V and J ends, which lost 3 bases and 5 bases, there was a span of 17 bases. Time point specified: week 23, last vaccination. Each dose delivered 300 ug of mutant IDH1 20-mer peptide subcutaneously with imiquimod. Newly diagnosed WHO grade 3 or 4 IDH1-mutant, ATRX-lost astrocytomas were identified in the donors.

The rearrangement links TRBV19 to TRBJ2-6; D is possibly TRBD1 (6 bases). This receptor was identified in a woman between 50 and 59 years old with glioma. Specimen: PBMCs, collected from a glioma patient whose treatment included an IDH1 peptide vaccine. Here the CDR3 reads CASSMSGTNSRANVLTF. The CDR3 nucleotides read TGTGCCAGTAGTATGTCTGGGACAAATAGTCGGGCCAACGTCCTGACTTTC.